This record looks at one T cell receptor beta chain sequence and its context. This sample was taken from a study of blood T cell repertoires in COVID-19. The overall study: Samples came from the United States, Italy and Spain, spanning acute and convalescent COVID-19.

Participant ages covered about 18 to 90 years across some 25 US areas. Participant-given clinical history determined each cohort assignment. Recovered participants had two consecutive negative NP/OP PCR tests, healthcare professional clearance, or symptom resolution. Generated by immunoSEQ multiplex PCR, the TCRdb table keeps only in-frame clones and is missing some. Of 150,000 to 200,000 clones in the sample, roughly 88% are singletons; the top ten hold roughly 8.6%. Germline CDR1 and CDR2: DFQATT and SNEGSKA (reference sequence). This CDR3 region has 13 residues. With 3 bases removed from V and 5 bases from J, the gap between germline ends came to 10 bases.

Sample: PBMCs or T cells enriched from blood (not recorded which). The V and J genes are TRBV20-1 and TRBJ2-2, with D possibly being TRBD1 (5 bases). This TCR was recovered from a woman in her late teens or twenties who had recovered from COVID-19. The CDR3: CSASPRVTGELFF. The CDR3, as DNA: TGCAGTGCTAGTCCCAGGGTAACCGGGGAGCTGTTTTTT.